This passage covers 10 T cell receptor beta chains from one sample sequenced in a study of blood T cells in healthy people across ages. A sample-barcoded 5' primer and a J-beta primer mix were used in a second PCR of roughly 7 to 11 cycles. Each CDR3 protein is one row after TCRdb ran MiXCR on the 5' RACE reads. The sample contains almost 800,000 distinct CDR3 sequences, roughly 64% of which appear only once. Sequenced input: blood. Receptors originate from a man aged 30-40 years in good health.

The chain recombines TRBV20-1 with TRBJ2-2; 8 bases fit TRBD2. Losses at the gene ends were 1 base for V and 4 bases for J; bases not matched to a gene: 2. This CDR3 region has 14 residues. Germline V gene lookup returns CDR1 DFQATT and CDR2 SNEGSKA (reference sequence). CDR3 in DNA: TGCAGTGCTAGAGGGGCGGGGGGCACCGGGGAGCTGTTTTTT. It translates to CSARGAGGTGELFF.

The chain employs TRBV6-2 or TRBV6-3 and TRBJ2-3; 9 positions agree with TRBD1. Germline values: CDR1 MNHEY, CDR2 SVGEGT. The CDR3 sequence is 17 residues long. The ends lost 6 bases at V and 14 bases at J; junction bases unmatched: 24. The CDR3 bases are TGTGCCAGCAGCCCCGGGACAGGGCTTATCGTGGCCAGACATCCGTATTTT. This sequence encodes CASSPGTGLIVARHPYF.

This clonotype was recorded a few times. As DNA, the CDR3 is TGTGCCAGCAGCCAAGCCCAAGGGGGGTATAACACTGAAGCTTTCTTT. Amino acid sequence: CASSQAQGGYNTEAFF. V is TRBV3-1 and J is TRBJ1-1; possible D gene TRBD1, 6 bases. From germline, CDR1 is LGHDT and CDR2 YNNKEL (reference sequence). This CDR3 is 16 amino acids long. V dropped 1 base and J dropped 2 bases, with 14 bases sitting between them. Using reference TRBV3-1 and TRBJ1-1 for the parts outside the CDR3, the full variable domain is DTAVSQTPKYLVTQMGNDKSIKCEQNLGHDTMYWYKQDSKKFLKIMFSYNNKELIINETVPNRFSPKSPDKAHLNLHINSLELGDSAVYFCASSQAQGGYNTEAFFGQGTRLTVV.

This clonotype was observed a few times. The chain combines TRBV20-1 with TRBJ1-1; weak D call: TRBD1 (6 bases). CDR1 DFQATT and CDR2 SNEGSKA come from the germline V gene (reference sequence). CDR3 length: 13 amino acids. The V end lost 6 bases, the J end lost 6 bases, and 17 bases lay between the germline ends. CDR3 DNA sequence: TGCAGTGCGATCACTTTAGGGGGATCTGAAGCTTTCTTT. Translated: CSAITLGGSEAFF.

This chain joins TRBV6-2 or TRBV6-3 and TRBJ2-7; D tentatively fits TRBD1 or TRBD2 (5 bases each). The V and J ends lost 2 bases and 3 bases respectively, with 11 bases between them. The CDR3 is made up of 14 amino acids. Germline V gene sequence: CDR1 MNHEY, CDR2 SVGEGT. The CDR3 here is CASSYLSGGYEQYF. For the CDR3, the DNA is TGTGCCAGCAGTTACCTATCTGGGGGCTACGAGCAGTACTTC.

As concerns this clonotype: A far larger clone is one nucleotide away, so this likely arose from a read error. This chain links TRBV27 with TRBJ2-5; D gene uncertain. The J call may be incorrect, as the DNA end agrees better with TRBJ2-1. The length of the CDR3 is 12 residues. From germline, CDR1 is MNHEY and CDR2 SMNVEV (reference sequence). The CDR3 spells CASSLDQETQFF. In DNA, the CDR3 is TGTGCCAGCAGTTTAGACCAAGAGACCCAGTTCTTC.

This clonotype was picked up many times. The V gene is TRBV20-1, the J gene TRBJ2-1; 10 positions agree with TRBD2. With 1 base clipped from V and 8 bases from J, the junction kept 11 bases outside the gene matches. This CDR3 contains 16 residues. Per the germline V gene, CDR1 is DFQATT and CDR2 is SNEGSKA (reference sequence). The CDR3 is CSARASSGRSFDEQFF. In DNA form, the CDR3 reads TGCAGTGCTAGAGCTTCTAGCGGGAGATCTTTCGATGAGCAGTTCTTC.

This chain connects TRBV20-1 to TRBJ2-5, with 9 bases identical to TRBD1. Germline V gene lookup returns CDR1 DFQATT and CDR2 SNEGSKA (reference sequence). J lost 5 bases, V lost 6 bases, and 10 bases had no gene match. The CDR3 is 14 amino acids. The CDR3 DNA is TGCAGTGCCCCTAGGACAGGGGAGAGTGAGACCCAGTACTTC. The encoded protein is CSAPRTGESETQYF.

A few counts support this clonotype. V usage is TRBV7-9 and J usage is TRBJ1-6; D remains unclear. CDR3 length equals 15 residues. V gave up 2 bases and J gave up 9 bases, with 14 bases separating them. Germline V lookup: CDR1 SEHNR, CDR2 FQNEAQ (reference sequence). The CDR3 coding sequence is TGTGCCAGCAGCTTAAGTCAATGGGATGGTTCACCCCTCCACTTT. It codes for CASSLSQWDGSPLHF. The full variable domain, completed using reference TRBV7-9 and TRBJ1-6, is DTGVSQNPRHKITKRGQNVTFRCDPISEHNRLYWYRQTLGQGPEFLTYFQNEAQLEKSRLLSDRFSAERPKGSFSTLEIQRTEQGDSAMYLCASSLSQWDGSPLHFGNGTRLTVT.

The gene calls are TRBV12-3 or TRBV12-4 and TRBJ2-5; D is perhaps TRBD1 or TRBD2 (5 bases each). This CDR3 spans 13 amino acids. The V and J ends lost 3 bases and 11 bases respectively, with 16 bases between them. CDR3 amino acids: CASSFGTLNEQYF. The CDR3 coding sequence is TGTGCCAGCAGTTTCGGGACGCTCAATGAGCAGTACTTC.